This TCR beta chain comes out of a study of CD8 T cells in ankylosing spondylitis. Notes on this clonotype: Antigen: not known.

This CDR3 contains 11 residues. Germline-derived CDR1 and CDR2 are SGHTA and FQGNSA. V lost 3 bases to trimming and J lost 9 bases, with 8 bases between them. TCRdb processed the 5' RACE reads anew with MiXCR; each CDR3 protein has one entry. The table includes around 480,000 distinct CDR3 sequences, more than 15% detected once. General study results and limits: Typical of ankylosing spondylitis blood, it appeared, was a TCR beta motif of 7 or 8 highly homologous variants.

The clonotype comes from a male donor with ankylosing spondylitis. The V gene is TRBV7-2, the J gene TRBJ1-1; no clear D. The sequenced sample was blood, either unsorted or a sorted T cell fraction (not recorded which). The chain's CDR3 is CASSLGQKAFF. The CDR3 nucleotides read TGTGCCAGCAGCTTGGGTCAGAAAGCTTTCTTT.